These 26 T cell receptor beta chains share one sample of origin, sequenced in a study of blood T cells in healthy people across ages. The use of a sample-barcoded 5' primer and a J-beta primer mix characterized a second PCR of roughly 6 to 11 cycles. TCRdb reanalysed the 5' RACE reads using MiXCR and keeps one entry per CDR3 protein. In the table there are approximately 800,000 distinct CDR3 sequences, just under 25% of which are singletons. Another study also made use of these data, one on T cells of mothers and their children.

The specimen sequenced was blood. The source of these receptors is a boy aged 5-17 years in good health.

This clonotype was counted between two and nine times. The rearrangement joins TRBV4-3 to TRBJ1-2, with D uncertain. The CDR3 is 14 residues long. The V gene's germline CDR1 is LGHNA and CDR2 YSLEER. Trimming left V 4 bases short and J 7 bases short, with 16 bases between. This chain's CDR3 is CASSPGSRTGGYTF. For the CDR3, the DNA is TGCGCCAGCAGCCCGGGGTCCCGTACGGGTGGCTACACCTTC.

The chain couples TRBV7-9 to TRBJ2-1; the D gene is possibly TRBD2 (6 bases). CDR3 length equals 15 residues. Trimming removed 4 bases at V and 4 bases at J, with 14 bases between. CDR1 is SEHNR and CDR2 is FQNEAQ in the germline V gene (reference sequence). In nucleotides, the CDR3 is TGTGCCAGCAGCTCGGGGGAGGTAATGTACAATGAGCAGTTCTTC. Its protein is CASSSGEVMYNEQFF.

The sample holds one count of this clonotype. Mismatch with germline at one junction end may stem from a read error. The chain uses TRBV28 and TRBJ2-3; D is uncertain. From germline, CDR1 is MDHEN and CDR2 SYDVKM. This CDR3 spans 14 amino acids. CDR3: CASSLNLPPNTQYF. CDR3 DNA sequence: TGTGCCAGCAGTTTAAATCTTCCCCCAAATACGCAGTATTTC.

A remark on this clonotype: At one end, the junction sequence differs from germline, possibly due to a read error. This sequence joins TRBV4-3 and TRBJ2-7; D tentatively fits TRBD1 or TRBD2 (7 bases each). The CDR3 is 15 amino acids. Germline CDR1 reads LGHNA; CDR2 reads YSLEER. The CDR3 sequence is CTSSQDTGEGYEQYF. The CDR3 DNA follows: TGCACCAGCAGCCAAGATACAGGGGAGGGCTACGAGCAGTACTTC.

This clonotype was observed a handful of times. The J gene is TRBJ1-5, the V gene TRBV30; D is unresolved. Germline CDR1 reads GTSNPN; CDR2 reads SVGIG (reference sequence). CDR3 size: 13 residues. Trimming took off 3 bases at V and 2 bases at J, with 8 bases between the two ends. This CDR3 is CAWSYGRNQPQHF. As DNA, the CDR3 is TGTGCCTGGAGCTACGGACGCAATCAGCCCCAGCATTTT.

V usage is TRBV20-1 and J usage is TRBJ2-5; the match to TRBD1 covers 8 bases. The CDR3 loop spans 10 amino acids. The germline V gene encodes CDR1 DFQATT and CDR2 SNEGSKA (reference sequence). Trimming cost V 6 bases and J 14 bases; bases outside gene matches: 8. The CDR3 loop reads CSASPGTGYF. CDR3 sequence (DNA): TGCAGTGCCTCCCCCGGGACAGGATACTTC.

This chain joins TRBV7-3 and TRBJ2-5; D possibly corresponds to TRBD2 (6 bases). Per germline, CDR1 SGHTA and CDR2 FQGTGA. V was trimmed by 5 bases and J by 3 bases, leaving 13 bases between them. The CDR3 has 14 residues. The chain's CDR3 is CASSAGGAKETQYF. The CDR3 region has the DNA TGTGCCAGCAGCGCAGGCGGGGCGAAAGAGACCCAGTACTTC.

This clonotype was observed a handful of times. The chain combines TRBV9 with TRBJ1-1; possible D gene TRBD1, 6 bases. Trimming cost V 6 bases and J 4 bases, with 13 bases left between them. The CDR3 runs 13 residues. Germline V lookup: CDR1 SGDLS, CDR2 YYNGEE. For the CDR3, the DNA is TGTGCCAGCACGTCAGGGGTGGGCACTGAAGCTTTCTTT. Translated: CASTSGVGTEAFF.

This rearrangement joins TRBV28 to TRBJ2-7; D remains unclear. Deletions cut 4 bases from V and 2 bases from J, with 21 bases between. The CDR3 consists of 17 residues. Germline lookup yields CDR1 MDHEN and CDR2 SYDVKM. CDR3 sequence (DNA): TGTGCCAGCAGTTCTCCCCGCAACAGACCTCCACCCTACGAGCAGTACTTC. Amino acids: CASSSPRNRPPPYEQYF. The entire variable domain, with the rest obtained from reference TRBV28 and TRBJ2-7, is as follows: DVKVTQSSRYLVKRTGEKVFLECVQDMDHENMFWYRQDPGLGLRLIYFSYDVKMKEKGDIPEGYSVSREKKERFSLILESASTNQTSMYLCASSSPRNRPPPYEQYFGPGTRLTVT.

This clonotype has more than one count but fewer than ten. V gene TRBV4-1 combines with J gene TRBJ2-7; 12 bases fit TRBD2. The V segment lost 3 bases and the J segment 0 bases; nucleotides outside the gene matches: 0. The CDR3 is 15 amino acids. From germline, CDR1 is MGHRA and CDR2 YSYEKL. CDR3 bases: TGCGCCAGCAGCCAGACTAGCGGGAGCTCCTACGAGCAGTACTTC. It encodes CASSQTSGSSYEQYF.

This chain joins TRBV28 and TRBJ1-4, with 8 bases that match TRBD1. This CDR3 comprises 16 residues. Germline CDR1 and CDR2: MDHEN and SYDVKM. The V segment lost 4 bases and the J segment 0 bases; nucleotides outside the gene matches: 4. The CDR3 DNA follows: TGTGCCAGCAGTTACGGACAGGGTCCAACTAATGAAAAACTGTTTTTT. Amino acids: CASSYGQGPTNEKLFF.

This chain uses TRBV4-1 with TRBJ2-1; either TRBD1 or TRBD2 may supply D (5 bases each). The length of the CDR3 is 15 residues. The V end lost 2 bases, the J end lost 5 bases, and 13 bases lay between the germline ends. The germline gives CDR1 MGHRA, CDR2 YSYEKL. The CDR3 DNA reads as TGCGCCAGCAGCCAATCGGGACCCACCAACAATGAGCAGTTCTTC. This codes for CASSQSGPTNNEQFF.

This chain uses TRBV12-3 or TRBV12-4 with TRBJ2-1; D perhaps matches TRBD2 (6 bases). V was pared by 1 base and J by 7 bases, with 11 bases between. The CDR3 has 14 amino acids. The CDR3, as DNA: TGTGCCAGCAGTTTAGTACTAGCCGGGAATGAGCAGTTCTTC. Translation gives CASSLVLAGNEQFF.

V and J are TRBV5-6 and TRBJ2-5; maybe TRBD2 (5 bases). The end of the DNA aligns better with TRBJ2-1, so the J call may be wrong. There are 14 residues in the CDR3. CDR1 and CDR2 from the germline V gene are SGHDT and YYEEEE. The CDR3 DNA is TGTGCCAGCAGCTTCGTGACTATCAACAATGAGCAGTTCTTC. Its translation: CASSFVTINNEQFF.

V and J are TRBV15 and TRBJ2-7; weak D call: TRBD1 (5 bases). Trimming removed 4 bases at V and 0 bases at J, with 10 bases between. CDR1 is LNHNV and CDR2 is YYDKDF in the germline V gene (reference sequence). This CDR3 region has 14 residues. The CDR3 loop reads CATSNQGVSYEQYF. The CDR3 DNA reads as TGTGCCACCAGCAACCAAGGGGTCTCCTACGAGCAGTACTTC.

This clonotype was detected only a few times. J is TRBJ2-5 and V is TRBV20-1; D assignment may be TRBD1 or TRBD2 (6 bases each). The J call may be incorrect, as the DNA end agrees better with TRBJ2-7. The CDR3 runs 12 residues. Germline loops: CDR1 DFQATT, CDR2 SNEGSKA (reference sequence). The CDR3: CSAIGGQYEQYF. The CDR3 DNA is TGCAGTGCCATTGGGGGGCAGTACGAGCAGTACTTC.

The chain employs TRBV24-1 and TRBJ2-2; no clear D gene. This CDR3 has 13 residues. The germline V gene encodes CDR1 KGHDR and CDR2 SFDVKD. V was trimmed by 0 bases and J by 8 bases, leaving 6 bases between them. CDR3 sequence reads: CATSDLAGGELFF. In DNA, the CDR3 is TGTGCCACCAGTGATTTGGCTGGGGGGGAGCTGTTTTTT.

The rearrangement uses TRBV6-1 and TRBJ1-2; D is possibly TRBD1 (5 bases). CDR1 is MNHNS, CDR2 SASEGT, per germline. V lost 8 bases, J lost 2 bases, and 18 bases lay in between. This CDR3 comprises 15 residues. CDR3 DNA sequence: TGTGCCAGCTCTGGACATTACTTTTCCAACTATGGCTACACCTTC. Translated: CASSGHYFSNYGYTF.

The chain carries TRBV19 and TRBJ1-5, with TRBD1 identical over 9 bases. Germline CDR1 reads LNHDA; CDR2 reads SQIVND (reference sequence). CDR3 length: 15 amino acids. J lost 3 bases, V lost 6 bases, and 6 bases had no gene match. CDR3 DNA: TGTGCCAGTAGCGACAGGGGGTTCAACAATCAGCCCCAGCATTTT. The encoded protein is CASSDRGFNNQPQHF.

CDR3 in amino acids: CSVEVTHSMLAFF. The CDR3 nucleotides read TGCAGCGTTGAAGTTACACACAGTATGCTCGCTTTCTTT. V gene TRBV29-1 combines with J gene TRBJ1-1; D remains unclear. Between the trimmed V and J ends, which lost 1 base and 11 bases, there was a span of 17 bases. CDR1 and CDR2 (germline): SQVTM, ANQGSEA. The CDR3 has 13 residues.

The chain carries TRBV11-1 and TRBJ2-7, with 9 positions matching TRBD1. Germline CDR1 reads SGHAT; CDR2 reads FQDESV (reference sequence). Germline trimming cut 5 bases from V and 4 bases from J; bases unmatched to any gene: 9. The CDR3 length is 15 residues. The CDR3 nucleotides are TGTGCCAGCAGCCGAGGCGGGACAGGGTCTTACGAGCAGTACTTC. Translated, it gives CASSRGGTGSYEQYF.

This clonotype was seen only a few times. This chain joins TRBV20-1 and TRBJ1-6; 8 bases align to TRBD1. Germline V lookup: CDR1 DFQATT, CDR2 SNEGSKA (reference sequence). V was clipped by 3 bases and J by 8 bases; unmatched bases: 6. The CDR3 is made up of 14 amino acids. The DNA of the CDR3 is TGCAGTGCTAGGGGGACAGGAATGTATTCACCCCTCCACTTT. This encodes CSARGTGMYSPLHF.

The chain combines TRBV4-3 with TRBJ2-5; D gene uncertain. The J call is in doubt because the DNA end fits TRBJ2-7 better. Germline assignment: CDR1 LGHNA and CDR2 YSLEER. The CDR3 consists of 14 residues. CDR3 loop: CASSQDRTVYEQYF. The CDR3 region has the DNA TGCGCCAGCAGCCAAGACCGGACGGTCTACGAGCAGTACTTC.

This clonotype appeared a few times. The rearrangement joins TRBV3-1 to TRBJ2-4; D may be TRBD1 (6 bases). V was shortened by 4 bases and J by 0 bases, with 13 bases between the two germline ends. The CDR3 is 16 amino acids. Germline-derived CDR1 and CDR2 are LGHDT and YNNKEL (reference sequence). The CDR3 region is CASSPLAGVAKNIQYF. In nucleotides, the CDR3 is TGTGCCAGCAGCCCCCTTGCAGGGGTAGCCAAAAACATTCAGTACTTC.

This clonotype was seen a handful of times. The chain uses TRBV10-3 and TRBJ2-7; D is undetermined. Germline CDR1 and CDR2: ENHRY and SYGVKD. The CDR3 is 14 residues long. V dropped 3 bases and J dropped 3 bases, with 12 bases sitting between them. This CDR3 reads CAISEGEVLYEQYF. The CDR3 DNA reads TGTGCCATCAGTGAAGGAGAGGTTCTCTACGAGCAGTACTTC.

This clonotype has more than one count but fewer than ten. This chain uses TRBV7-2 with TRBJ2-5; no definite D call. The J call may be mistaken, given a closer DNA end match to TRBJ2-7. Germline V CDR1 and CDR2: SGHTA, FQGNSA. The CDR3 loop spans 13 amino acids. The CDR3, as DNA: TGTGCCAGCAGTTTTTCTTTCTCCTACGAGCAGTACTTC. It is translated as CASSFSFSYEQYF.